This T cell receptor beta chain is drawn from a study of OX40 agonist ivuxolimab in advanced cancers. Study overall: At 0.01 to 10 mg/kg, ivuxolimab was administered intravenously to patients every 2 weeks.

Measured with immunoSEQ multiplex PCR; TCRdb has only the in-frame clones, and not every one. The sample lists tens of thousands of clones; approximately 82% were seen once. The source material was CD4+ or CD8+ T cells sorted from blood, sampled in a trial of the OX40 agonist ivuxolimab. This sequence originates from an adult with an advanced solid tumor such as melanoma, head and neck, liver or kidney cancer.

The CDR3 sequence: CASSKRGAGELFF. The CDR3 DNA sequence: TGTGCCAGTTCAAAGCGGGGGGCCGGGGAGCTGTTTTTT. J is TRBJ2-2 and V is TRBV19, with TRBD2 matching over 9 bases. The length of the CDR3 is 13 residues. V lost 8 bases, J lost 6 bases, and 4 bases stayed unmatched. The germline CDR1 and CDR2 sequences are LNHDA and SQIVND (reference sequence).